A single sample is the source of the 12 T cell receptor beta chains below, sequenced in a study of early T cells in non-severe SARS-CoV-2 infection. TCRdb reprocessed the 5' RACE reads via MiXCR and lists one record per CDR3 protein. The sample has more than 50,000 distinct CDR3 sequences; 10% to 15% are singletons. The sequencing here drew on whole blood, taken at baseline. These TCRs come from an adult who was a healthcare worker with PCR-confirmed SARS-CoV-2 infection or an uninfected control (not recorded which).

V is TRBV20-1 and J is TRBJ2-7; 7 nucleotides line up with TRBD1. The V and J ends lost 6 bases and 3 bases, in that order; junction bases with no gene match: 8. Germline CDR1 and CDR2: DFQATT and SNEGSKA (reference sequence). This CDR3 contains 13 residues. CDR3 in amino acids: CSANPGQYYEQYF. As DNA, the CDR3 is TGCAGTGCGAACCCGGGACAGTACTACGAGCAGTACTTC.

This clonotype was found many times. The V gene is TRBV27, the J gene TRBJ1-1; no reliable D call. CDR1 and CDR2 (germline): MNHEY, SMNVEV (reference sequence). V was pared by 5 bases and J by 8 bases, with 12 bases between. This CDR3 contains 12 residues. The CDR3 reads CASSASDGEAFF. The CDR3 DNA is TGTGCCAGCAGTGCATCGGACGGGGAAGCTTTCTTT.

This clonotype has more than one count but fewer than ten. The DNA of the CDR3 is TGTGCCAGCAGCTTGGGCGGAAAAGAGACCCAGTACTTC. It is translated as CASSLGGKETQYF. This chain joins TRBV5-5 and TRBJ2-5; no firm D call. Trimming cost V 0 bases and J 3 bases, with 6 bases left between them. Per germline, CDR1 SGHKS and CDR2 YYEKEE (reference sequence). The CDR3 loop spans 13 amino acids.

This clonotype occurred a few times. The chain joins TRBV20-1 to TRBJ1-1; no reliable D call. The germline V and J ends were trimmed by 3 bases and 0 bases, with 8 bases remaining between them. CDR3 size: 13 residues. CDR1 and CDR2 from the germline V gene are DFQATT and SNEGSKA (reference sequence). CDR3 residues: CSARGRLNTEAFF. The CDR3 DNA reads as TGCAGTGCTAGGGGCAGACTGAACACTGAAGCTTTCTTT.

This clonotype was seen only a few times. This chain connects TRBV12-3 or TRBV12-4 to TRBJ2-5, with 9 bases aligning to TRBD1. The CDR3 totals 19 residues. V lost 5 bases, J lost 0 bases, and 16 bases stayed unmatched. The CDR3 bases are TGTGCCAGCAGTGAAGGGACAGGGTTTTTTAGCGGGTACCAAGAGACCCAGTACTTC. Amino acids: CASSEGTGFFSGYQETQYF.

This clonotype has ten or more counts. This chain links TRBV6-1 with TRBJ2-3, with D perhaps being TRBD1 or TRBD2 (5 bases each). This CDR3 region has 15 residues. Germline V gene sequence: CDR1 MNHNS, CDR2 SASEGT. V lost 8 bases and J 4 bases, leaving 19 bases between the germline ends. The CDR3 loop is CASGRGEFGADTQYF. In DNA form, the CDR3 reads TGTGCCAGCGGGCGAGGGGAGTTCGGGGCAGATACGCAGTATTTT.

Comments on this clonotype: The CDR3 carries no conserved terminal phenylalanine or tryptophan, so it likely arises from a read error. CDR3 in DNA: TGCAGTGCTAGACGGGACAGAACGCAAAATGAGCAGTTCCTC. Its translation is CSARRDRTQNEQFL. The J gene is TRBJ2-1, the V gene TRBV20-1; TRBD1 agrees at 7 bases. CDR1 and CDR2 from the germline V gene are DFQATT and SNEGSKA (reference sequence). The CDR3 consists of 14 residues. Losses at the gene ends were 2 bases for V and 7 bases for J; bases not matched to a gene: 8.

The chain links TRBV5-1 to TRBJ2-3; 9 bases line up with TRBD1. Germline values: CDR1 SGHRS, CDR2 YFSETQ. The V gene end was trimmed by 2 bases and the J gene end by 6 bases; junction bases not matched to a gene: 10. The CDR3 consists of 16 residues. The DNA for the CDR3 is TGCGCCAGCAGCTTAACAGGGGGCGCGTCGTCGGATACGCAGTATTTT. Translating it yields CASSLTGGASSDTQYF.

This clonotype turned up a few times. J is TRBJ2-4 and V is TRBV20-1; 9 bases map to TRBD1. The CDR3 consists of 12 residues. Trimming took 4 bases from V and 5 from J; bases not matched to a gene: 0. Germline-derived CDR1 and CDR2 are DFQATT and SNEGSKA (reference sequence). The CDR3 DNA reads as TGCAGTGCTAACAGGGGGCAAAACATTCAGTACTTC. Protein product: CSANRGQNIQYF.

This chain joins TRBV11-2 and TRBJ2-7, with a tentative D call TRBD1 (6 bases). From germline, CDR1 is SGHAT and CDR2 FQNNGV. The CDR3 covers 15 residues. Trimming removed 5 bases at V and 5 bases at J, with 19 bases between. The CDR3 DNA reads TGTGCCAGCAGCGTCTTAACAGGGTACGAGAACGAGCAGTACTTC. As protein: CASSVLTGYENEQYF.

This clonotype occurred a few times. The CDR3: CASSLAGGTQRKTQYF. In DNA form, the CDR3 reads TGCGCCAGCAGCTTGGCGGGGGGGACCCAAAGAAAGACCCAGTACTTC. The genes are TRBV5-1 and TRBJ2-5; 8 bases fit TRBD2. Trimming at V came to 0 bases and at J to 6 bases, leaving 10 bases not matched to a gene. This CDR3 is built from 16 residues. Germline CDR1 reads SGHRS; CDR2 reads YFSETQ.

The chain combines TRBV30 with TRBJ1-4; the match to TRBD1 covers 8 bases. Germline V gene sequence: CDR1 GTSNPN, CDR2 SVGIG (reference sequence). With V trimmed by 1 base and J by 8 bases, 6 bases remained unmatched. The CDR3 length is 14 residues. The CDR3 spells CAWSGGTGPEKLFF. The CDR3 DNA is TGTGCCTGGAGTGGCGGGACAGGTCCCGAAAAACTGTTTTTT.